The 6 T cell receptor beta chains given below trace back to one sample, sequenced in a study of CD8 T cells in Susac syndrome. Reverse transcription of roughly 0.5 to 1 ug RNA used random hexamers. Each CDR3 protein is one row after TCRdb ran MiXCR on the immunoSEQ multiplex PCR reads. Here the sample spans 84,000 or so distinct CDR3 sequences, roughly 95% being singletons. The sequenced sample consisted of CD8+ T cells from PBMCs. The receptors shown here come from a human donor with Susac syndrome.

The gene calls are TRBV6-2 or TRBV6-3 and TRBJ1-5; TRBD1 is a possible D gene (6 bases). This CDR3 region has 13 residues. Germline CDR1 MNHEY, CDR2 SVGEGT. Trimming shortened V by 5 bases and J by 5 bases, and 10 bases separated the two germline ends. Here the CDR3 reads CASSEQGHQPQHF. The CDR3 DNA sequence: TGTGCCAGCAGTGAACAGGGCCATCAGCCCCAGCATTTT.

The chain has TRBV20-1 and TRBJ2-1, with D perhaps TRBD2 (6 bases). Trimming took 0 bases from V and 6 from J, leaving 27 bases between them. Germline V gene lookup returns CDR1 DFQATT and CDR2 SNEGSKA (reference sequence). The CDR3 runs to 19 residues. The chain's CDR3 is CSARDLPWVGRRGFNEQFF. CDR3 nucleotides: TGCAGTGCTAGAGATCTACCCTGGGTAGGACGGCGGGGTTTCAATGAGCAGTTCTTC.

V usage is TRBV27 and J usage is TRBJ2-1, with 8 bases identical to TRBD1. J gave up 15 bases and V 4 bases, and 11 bases lay outside the gene matches. Per germline, CDR1 MNHEY and CDR2 SMNVEV (reference sequence). CDR3 size: 13 residues. The CDR3 here is CASSSAGTGMGFF. The CDR3 DNA reads TGTGCCAGCAGTTCCGCCGGGACAGGCATGGGGTTCTTC.

Of note for this clonotype: The junction shows a germline mismatch at one end, possibly a read error. The chain carries TRBV27 and TRBJ2-3; possible D gene TRBD2, 6 bases. CDR1 and CDR2 (germline): MNHEY, SMNVEV (reference sequence). The CDR3 covers 15 residues. The CDR3 here is CASSSGGRFLDTQYF. The CDR3, as DNA: TGCGCCAGCAGTTCTGGGGGGAGGTTTTTGGATACGCAGTATTTT.

This chain connects TRBV3-1 to TRBJ2-1; D not certain. The germline V gene encodes CDR1 LGHDT and CDR2 YNNKEL (reference sequence). The CDR3 is 13 amino acids. V shed 1 base and J shed 6 bases, with 7 bases lying between them. As DNA, the CDR3 is TGTGCCAGCAGCCAAGCCCGGACCAATGAGCAGTTCTTC. Amino acids: CASSQARTNEQFF.

The chain couples TRBV14 to TRBJ2-7; a possible D gene is TRBD2 (6 bases). CDR1 and CDR2 (germline): SGHDN, FVKESK. The CDR3 has 16 amino acids. V was shortened by 1 base and J by 2 bases, with 15 bases between the two germline ends. The CDR3 is CASSQAWDFPTYEQYF. The DNA of the CDR3 is TGTGCCAGCAGCCAAGCGTGGGACTTCCCGACCTACGAGCAGTACTTC.